Presented here are 27 T cell receptor beta chains from one specimen sequenced in a study of early T cells in non-severe SARS-CoV-2 infection (dated by TCRdb to the early 2020s). The library was prepared using 5' RACE. The listed sequencing device is NextSeq 500. TCRdb handled the public reads itself, with Q25 trimming in fastp and clone calling in MiXCR, and kept productive beta chains. Entries that share a CDR3 protein sequence are merged under the most common genes and DNA. This sample holds about 80,000 distinct CDR3 sequences; roughly 16% were observed only once. The ten largest clonotypes hold about 3.1% of the sample. The specimen sequenced was whole blood. These TCRs come from an adult who was a healthcare worker with PCR-confirmed SARS-CoV-2 infection or an uninfected control (not recorded which).

This sequence joins TRBV12-3 or TRBV12-4 and TRBJ2-5, with D possibly TRBD1 on 6 matching bases. This CDR3 spans 11 amino acids. Trimming removed 7 bases at V and 5 bases at J, with 8 bases between. The CDR3 region is CASTRGETQYF. As DNA, the CDR3 is TGTGCCAGCACAAGGGGGGAGACCCAGTACTTC.

This clonotype appeared a few times. The chain combines TRBV7-8 with TRBJ2-1, with D tentatively TRBD2 (5 bases). This CDR3 has 14 residues. Trimming pared 5 bases from V and 7 bases from J, leaving 15 bases between. CDR1 is SGHVS and CDR2 is FQNEAQ in the germline V gene. For the CDR3, the DNA is TGTGCCAGCAGCCTTGGACTGGAACGGAATGAGCAGTTCTTC. This translates into CASSLGLERNEQFF. Full variable domain (rest looked up from reference TRBV7-8 and TRBJ2-1): GAGVSQSPRYKVAKRGQDVALRCDPISGHVSLFWYQQALGQGPEFLTYFQNEAQLDKSGLPSDRFFAERPEGSVSTLKIQRTQQEDSAVYLCASSLGLERNEQFFGPGTRLTVL.

This clonotype was recorded many times. The chain recombines TRBV27 with TRBJ1-1, with unresolved D. Trimming pared 9 bases from V and 0 bases from J, leaving 14 bases between. CDR3 length: 14 residues. Per the germline V gene, CDR1 is MNHEY and CDR2 is SMNVEV (reference sequence). Here the CDR3 DNA reads TGTGCCAGTGTTCAGAACGGGATGAACACTGAAGCTTTCTTT. Translating gives CASVQNGMNTEAFF.

This clonotype appeared many times. The gene calls are TRBV7-8 and TRBJ2-7; perhaps TRBD2 as D (6 bases). Germline loops: CDR1 SGHVS, CDR2 FQNEAQ. This CDR3 contains 17 residues. V dropped 1 base and J dropped 5 bases, with 21 bases sitting between them. The chain's CDR3 is CASSLESSLVGGDEQYF. The CDR3 coding sequence is TGTGCCAGCAGCTTAGAAAGTAGTCTCGTCGGAGGGGACGAGCAGTACTTC.

This clonotype has more than one count but fewer than ten. The V call is TRBV2, the J call TRBJ2-3; D remains ambiguous. The germline V gene encodes CDR1 SNHLY and CDR2 FYNNEI. V lost 8 bases and J lost 4, with 7 bases in between. The CDR3 has 11 residues. The CDR3: CASSGADTQYF. The CDR3 DNA is TGTGCCAGCTCAGGCGCAGATACGCAGTATTTT.

This clonotype has just a few counts. The genes are TRBV7-3 and TRBJ2-3; D unresolved. The CDR3 has 14 residues. Trimming took off 0 bases at V and 6 bases at J, with 10 bases between the two ends. Germline V gives CDR1 SGHTA, CDR2 FQGTGA. The chain's CDR3 is CASSLTGSADTQYF. Written as DNA, the CDR3 is TGTGCCAGCAGCTTAACGGGTAGTGCCGATACGCAGTATTTT.

This clonotype was recorded many times. The V and J genes are TRBV28 and TRBJ2-7, with 8 bases matching TRBD1. Germline lookup yields CDR1 MDHEN and CDR2 SYDVKM. J gave up 3 bases and V 2 bases, and 0 bases lay outside the gene matches. The CDR3 spans 13 residues. This CDR3 is CASSLTGGYEQYF. The CDR3 region has the DNA TGTGCCAGCAGTTTAACAGGGGGCTACGAGCAGTACTTC.

The CDR3 reads CASSPGGWSAGNYGYTF. The DNA of the CDR3 is TGTGCCAGCAGCCCCGGGGGGTGGTCAGCGGGCAACTATGGCTACACCTTC. This chain links TRBV6-5 with TRBJ1-2; a possible D gene is TRBD1 (5 bases). Between the trimmed V and J ends, which lost 6 bases and 2 bases, there was a span of 22 bases. The germline V gene has CDR1 MNHEY and CDR2 SVGAGI. The CDR3 length is 17 residues.

This clonotype was counted only a few times. This rearrangement joins TRBV24-1 to TRBJ2-7; D possibly corresponds to TRBD1 (5 bases). V was trimmed by 9 bases and J by 9 bases, leaving 23 bases between them. The CDR3 is made up of 14 amino acids. Germline CDR1 reads KGHDR; CDR2 reads SFDVKD. The CDR3 here is CATGSTDTPRVQYF. The CDR3 DNA is TGTGCCACCGGATCGACGGACACACCGAGAGTGCAGTACTTC.

This chain links TRBV2 with TRBJ2-1; 15 bases are a match to TRBD2. Germline V gene data show CDR1 as SNHLY and CDR2 as FYNNEI. The CDR3 runs 18 residues. The V and J ends lost 7 bases and 0 bases, in that order; junction bases with no gene match: 7. The CDR3 DNA sequence: TGTGCCAGCACCCCCGGGACTAGCGGGAGGAGCTCCTACAATGAGCAGTTCTTC. Residues: CASTPGTSGRSSYNEQFF.

The rearrangement links TRBV10-2 to TRBJ2-5, with 7 bases identical to TRBD1. The germline CDR1 and CDR2 sequences are WSHSY and SAAADI. This CDR3 has 17 amino acids. Trimming removed 6 bases from V and 1 base from J; junction bases left unmatched: 14. CDR3 sequence reads: CASSRQGMMGAQETQYF. The CDR3 bases are TGCGCCAGCAGCAGACAGGGAATGATGGGGGCCCAAGAGACCCAGTACTTC.

The DNA of the CDR3 is TGTGCCAGCAGTTTACAGGGGGCTTGGAATTCACCCCTCCACTTT. Translation: CASSLQGAWNSPLHF. V and J are TRBV27 and TRBJ1-6; the match to TRBD1 covers 8 bases. CDR3 length: 15 amino acids. The germline CDR1 and CDR2 sequences are MNHEY and SMNVEV (reference sequence). The V gene end was trimmed by 2 bases and the J gene end by 7 bases; junction bases not matched to a gene: 4.

This clonotype came up a few times. The chain links TRBV20-1 to TRBJ2-1, with D tentatively TRBD2 (5 bases). Germline CDR1 is DFQATT and CDR2 is SNEGSKA (reference sequence). This CDR3 has 14 amino acids. Trimming removed 6 bases at V and 2 bases at J, with 14 bases between. The CDR3, as DNA: TGCAGTGCCGATAGCGACTCTACCTACAATGAGCAGTTCTTC. This translates into CSADSDSTYNEQFF.

This clonotype was recorded a few times. The chain carries TRBV11-2 and TRBJ2-2, with 10 bases fitting TRBD1. V was pared by 3 bases and J by 3 bases, with 4 bases of the junction left unmatched. Germline lookup yields CDR1 SGHAT and CDR2 FQNNGV. This CDR3 region has 16 residues. The CDR3 bases are TGTGCCAGCAGCTTTTACGGGACAGGGGACACCGGGGAGCTGTTTTTT. This codes for CASSFYGTGDTGELFF.

The rearrangement links TRBV30 to TRBJ2-7, with a weak D call TRBD1 (5 bases). CDR3 length: 14 amino acids. Per the germline V gene, CDR1 is GTSNPN and CDR2 is SVGIG (reference sequence). The ends were cut back, 2 bases at V and 6 bases at J, with 17 bases in the middle. The CDR3 region is CAWSRGGEVAEQYF. CDR3 DNA: TGTGCCTGGAGTAGGGGTGGAGAAGTGGCCGAGCAGTACTTC.

The chain uses TRBV28 and TRBJ1-5; D perhaps matches TRBD1 (6 bases). V lost 7 bases to trimming and J lost 3 bases, with 16 bases between them. This CDR3 is built from 15 residues. Germline CDR1 and CDR2: MDHEN and SYDVKM. The CDR3 is CASNTIGQFNQPQHF. The DNA for the CDR3 is TGTGCCAGCAACACTATAGGACAGTTCAATCAGCCCCAGCATTTT. Variable domain in full (rest from reference TRBV28 and TRBJ1-5): DVKVTQSSRYLVKRTGEKVFLECVQDMDHENMFWYRQDPGLGLRLIYFSYDVKMKEKGDIPEGYSVSREKKERFSLILESASTNQTSMYLCASNTIGQFNQPQHFGDGTRLSIL.

This clonotype has just a few counts. The V call is TRBV20-1, the J call TRBJ1-1, with TRBD1 matching over 8 bases. Trimming removed 6 bases from V and 10 bases from J; junction bases left unmatched: 13. From germline, CDR1 is DFQATT and CDR2 SNEGSKA (reference sequence). This CDR3 has 13 amino acids. CDR3 sequence: CSALRTGPLGAFF. The CDR3 bases are TGCAGTGCACTAAGGACAGGGCCCCTCGGAGCTTTCTTT.

There are a few counts of this clonotype. The V and J genes are TRBV3-1 and TRBJ2-5; TRBD1 might be the D (6 bases). The V end was cut by 1 base, the J end by 5 bases, with 11 bases between. CDR1 LGHDT and CDR2 YNNKEL come from the germline V gene (reference sequence). The CDR3 totals 14 residues. The CDR3 protein is CASSQVDSLETQYF. The CDR3 nucleotides are TGTGCCAGCAGCCAAGTGGACAGTCTGGAGACCCAGTACTTC.

This clonotype has more than one count but fewer than ten. The rearrangement links TRBV21-1 to TRBJ1-3. TRBV21-1 is designated a pseudogene. The CDR3 runs 16 residues. CDR3 nucleotide sequence: TGTGCCAGCAGCAAAGGAGTGAGATGCTCTGGAAACACCATATATTTT. It encodes CASSKGVRCSGNTIYF.

This clonotype was seen a few times. The J gene is TRBJ1-2, the V gene TRBV6-2 or TRBV6-3; D remains ambiguous. Germline assignment: CDR1 MNHEY and CDR2 SVGEGT. The CDR3 extends over 11 amino acids. The V and J ends lost 5 bases and 8 bases respectively, with 9 bases between them. The CDR3 region has the DNA TGTGCCAGCAGTCTTCGAACGGGCTACACCTTC. This gives the protein CASSLRTGYTF.

The rearrangement links TRBV7-6 to TRBJ1-1; TRBD1 agrees at 8 bases. Germline V CDR1 and CDR2: SGHVS, FNYEAQ. The trim removed 1 base at V and 5 bases at J, leaving 6 bases unmatched. CDR3 length equals 15 residues. Written as DNA, the CDR3 is TGTGCCAGCAGCTTAGGGACAGGGCGGGGGACTGAAGCTTTCTTT. Protein: CASSLGTGRGTEAFF.

The gene calls are TRBV3-1 and TRBJ2-4; unclear D gene. Germline assignment: CDR1 LGHDT and CDR2 YNNKEL (reference sequence). The V and J ends lost 6 bases and 0 bases respectively, with 12 bases between them. This CDR3 is 15 amino acids long. The CDR3 DNA reads as TGTGCCAGCAGTCCCGCTGTCCCAGCCAAAAACATTCAGTACTTC. Its protein product is CASSPAVPAKNIQYF.

With respect to this clonotype: The germline gene is not matched at one end of the junction; a read error may be the cause. The V gene is TRBV7-3, the J gene TRBJ2-3; the match to TRBD1 covers 8 bases. From germline, CDR1 is SGHTA and CDR2 FQGTGA. The CDR3 sequence is 13 residues long. CDR3 sequence reads: CASSLDRGDTPYF. The CDR3 DNA reads as TGTGCCAGCAGCTTAGACAGGGGAGATACGCCGTATTTT.

The V call is TRBV6-1, the J call TRBJ2-3; D is undetermined. Trimming pared 7 bases from V and 0 bases from J, leaving 11 bases between. Germline values: CDR1 MNHNS, CDR2 SASEGT. This CDR3 is 14 amino acids long. The CDR3 loop is CASTRTSSTDTQYF. In DNA form, the CDR3 reads TGTGCCAGCACCCGAACCTCTAGCACAGATACGCAGTATTTT.

The chain combines TRBV27 with TRBJ2-1; no firm D call. The germline V and J ends were trimmed by 2 bases and 1 base, with 9 bases remaining between them. The germline V gene encodes CDR1 MNHEY and CDR2 SMNVEV (reference sequence). This CDR3 region has 15 residues. The CDR3: CASSLDLPSYNEQFF. DNA for the CDR3: TGTGCCAGCAGTTTAGACTTACCATCCTACAATGAGCAGTTCTTC.

V is TRBV2 and J is TRBJ2-7; D gene ambiguous. CDR3 length: 11 amino acids. Trimming shortened V by 6 bases and J by 3 bases, and 6 bases separated the two germline ends. Germline V CDR1 and CDR2: SNHLY, FYNNEI. The CDR3 nucleotides are TGTGCCAGCAGGGGAAACTACGAGCAGTACTTC. Encoded protein: CASRGNYEQYF.

The sample holds a few counts of this clonotype. The chain links TRBV20-1 to TRBJ2-3; 10 bases fit TRBD2. V dropped 2 bases and J dropped 1; count of bases not matched to a gene: 6. The CDR3 is made up of 16 amino acids. CDR1 is DFQATT, CDR2 SNEGSKA, per germline (reference sequence). Here the CDR3 reads CSARPPGTSGTDTQYF. The CDR3 bases are TGCAGTGCTAGACCCCCCGGGACTAGCGGCACAGATACGCAGTATTTT.